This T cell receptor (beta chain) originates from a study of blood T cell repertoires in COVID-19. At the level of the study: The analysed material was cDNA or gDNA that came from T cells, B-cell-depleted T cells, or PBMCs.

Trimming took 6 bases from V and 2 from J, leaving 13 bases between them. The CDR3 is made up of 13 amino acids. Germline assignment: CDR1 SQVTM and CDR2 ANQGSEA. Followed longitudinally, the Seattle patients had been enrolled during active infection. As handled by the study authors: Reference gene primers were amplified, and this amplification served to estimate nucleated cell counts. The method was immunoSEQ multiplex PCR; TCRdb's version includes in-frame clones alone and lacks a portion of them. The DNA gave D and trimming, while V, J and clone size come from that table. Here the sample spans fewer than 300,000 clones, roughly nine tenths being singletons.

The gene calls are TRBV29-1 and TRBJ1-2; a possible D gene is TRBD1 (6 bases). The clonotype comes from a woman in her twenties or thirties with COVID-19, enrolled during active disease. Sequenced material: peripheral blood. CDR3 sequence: CSVLDSVNYGYTF. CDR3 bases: TGCAGCGTCTTGGACAGTGTCAACTATGGCTACACCTTC.